This TCR beta chain stems from a study of Tregs in tolerant kidney transplant recipients (dated by TCRdb to about 2019). In the study overall: Related donors were used in the transplants with nonmyeloablative bone marrow transplantation, and mixed chimerism was transient in the human trials. The study applied TCRbeta sequencing to find donor-specific regulatory T cells before combined kidney and bone marrow transplantation and then followed those same cells after transplant. Study-level results and caveats: Expanding Tregs with activated donor B cells appeared to identify the most biologically relevant and donor-specific TCRbeta repertoire. Because the PCR primers were changed over time for some patients, nucleotide-level comparison could not be performed across the samples from those patients. In tolerant patients, the expansion of donor-specific Tregs was greater than global Treg expansion, suggesting that the expansion was antigen-driven rather than nonspecific. The study was constrained by small patient numbers, and validation of the findings is required in larger populations and under other immunosuppression protocols. Biological reproducibility was not directly addressed, though technical replication error appeared minimal.

The time point label, as the study defines it: blood sample drawn before combined kidney and bone marrow transplant. For bulk CFSE mixed lymphocyte reactions, CFSE-labeled recipient PBMCs were cocultured for more than five days with irradiated donor PBMCs, after which the cells were stained for CD3/CD4/CD8 and FACS-sorted. Patients were a few combined kidney and bone marrow transplant recipients from the ITN036ST trial, and only these trial subjects had samples available. Healthy control blood was processed by Ficoll density gradient to PBMCs and cryopreserved; patient PBMCs were collected before and after transplant. Inclusive of the bounding cysteine and phenylalanine, the CDR3 is 14 residues long. The CDR3 was read in part: 33 bases, with the frame set at base 1. CDR1 is given as MGHRA and CDR2 as YSYEKL, both from the germline V gene. Ends trimmed: V by 3 bases, J by 3 bases; bases unmatched to a gene: 4.

For TCRbeta CDR3 sequencing, genomic DNA was extracted from sorted cells using the QIAGEN DNeasy Blood and Tissue Kit. High-throughput TCRbeta CDR3 sequencing was carried out commercially through immunoSEQ, with PCR amplification with bias correction and internal controls included. Under the source paper's analysis protocol: A unique productive TCRbeta sequence was defined by the CDR3 nucleotide sequence when primers matched, and otherwise by the CDR3 amino acid sequence together with the Vbeta and Jbeta genes. Sequences were defined as donor-reactive when expanded at least 5-fold in CFSE-low cells versus unstimulated cells and present at a frequency of at least 0.01% in CFSE-low cells. Repertoire divergence was quantified by Jensen-Shannon divergence calculated from the top 100 TCRbeta sequences ranked by frequency. For any sample with multiple sequencing runs, sorting error was corrected in each run separately before the runs were pooled. In TCRdb, the immuneACCESS table is reduced to in-frame sequences with V and J assigned. These tables do not hold every clone; where another copy was compared, an unresolved V gene accounts for under half, and the others remain unexplained. V, J and clone size reflect that table, while D and trimming were determined from the DNA. This sample's table lists roughly 3,000 clones. The ten biggest clones cover around 5.2% of the sample.

Turning to this clone: What this receptor recognizes is not known. Coverage ceases 3 residues before the CDR3 finishes, and the germline J gene fills in the end.

This TCR was recovered from a human patient who received a combined kidney and bone marrow transplant. Specimen: CD8+ T cells from blood cultured with allogeneic cells, collected before the transplant. The chain joins TRBV4-1 to TRBJ2-7; TRBD2 matches 8 bases in the middle. Incomplete CDR3 DNA: TGCGCCAGCAGCCAGGGACTAGGGAGCTACGAG. This encodes CASSQGLGSYE. The whole CDR3 reads CASSQGLGSYEQYF.